This is a list of T cell receptor beta chains from one sample in a study of blood T cell repertoires in COVID-19. Libraries were prepared by immunoSEQ multiplex PCR; TCRdb keeps only in-frame clonotypes and omits some of them. Of approximately 240,000 clones in the sample, 85% are singletons; the top ten hold about 6.3%. The sample was peripheral blood. These receptors originate from a woman aged 60 to 75 with active or convalescent COVID-19. CDR3s include the opening cysteine and the closing phenylalanine or tryptophan. D genes are given only for firm matches. Some rows mark clone size as missing; the rest say once, few, many or name a class of expanded clone.

clone_size | d_call | j_call | v_call | cdr3_nt | cdr3_aa
. | . | TRBJ1-2 | TRBV5-4 | TGTGCCAGCAGCTTCGTTAGGGGTGGCGGCTACACCTTC | CASSFVRGGGYTF
. | TRBD2 | TRBJ2-7 | TRBV3-1/TRBV3-2 | TGTGCCAGCAGCCTTAGCGGGAACTCCTACGAGCAGTACTTC | CASSLSGNSYEQYF
once | . | TRBJ1-1 | TRBV5-1 | TGCGCCAGCAGCTTGGACAGCCCCATCATGAACACTGAAGCTTTCTTT | CASSLDSPIMNTEAFF
. | . | TRBJ1-1 | TRBV4-1 | TGCGCCAGCAGCCAAGGAATGGTAAGGGGATATGACACTGAAGCTTTCTTT | CASSQGMVRGYDTEAFF
. | TRBD2 | TRBJ2-7 | TRBV11-3 | TGTGCCAGCAGCCGCGCGGGGGCTAGCGGGAGCTACGAGCAGTACTTC | CASSRAGASGSYEQYF
. | TRBD1 | TRBJ1-2 | TRBV19 | TGTGCCAGTAGTACGGGGACAGTGTCGGGCTATGGCTACACCTTC | CASSTGTVSGYGYTF
. | . | TRBJ1-1 | TRBV3-1/TRBV3-2 | TGTGCCAGCAGCCAAGGGGGGGGTGGCACTGAAGCTTTCTTT | CASSQGGGGTEAFF
. | . | TRBJ1-5 | TRBV4-1 | TGCGCCAGCAGCCAATCAGGGAATAGCAATCAGCCCCAGCATTTT | CASSQSGNSNQPQHF
. | . | TRBJ1-6 | TRBV12-3/TRBV12-4 | TGTGCCAGCAGATCAGGGTTTTTTGCCCTCCACTTT | CASRSGFFALHF
once | TRBD1 | TRBJ2-7 | TRBV6-5 | TGTGCCAGCAGATTAGATACCGGGACAGGAAACGAGCAGTACTTC | CASRLDTGTGNEQYF
. | . | TRBJ1-1 | TRBV19 | TGTGCCAGTACCGTTCAGGGTGACGGCACTGAAGCTTTCTTT | CASTVQGDGTEAFF
. | TRBD1 | TRBJ1-2 | TRBV5-6 | TGTGCCAGCAGCTGGAACAGGGGGTTTAGCTATGGCTACACCTTC | CASSWNRGFSYGYTF
once | TRBD2 | TRBJ2-1 | TRBV9 | TGTGCCAGCAGCGCAGACCGCAGACTAGCGGGAGGGGGATACAATGAGCAGTTCTTC | CASSADRRLAGGGYNEQFF
. | TRBD1 | TRBJ2-7 | TRBV29-1 | TGCAGCGTTACGGGGACAGGGGAGGGGGAGCAGTACTTC | CSVTGTGEGEQYF
. | TRBD2 | TRBJ2-1 | TRBV11-1 | TGTGCCAGCAGCTTAAATTGGCGAGCGGGAGTGAGTGAGCAGTTCTTC | CASSLNWRAGVSEQFF
. | TRBD1 | TRBJ1-1 | TRBV20-1 | TGCAGTGCTAGTGATCGGGACAGGTACTCAGCTGAAGCTTTCTTT | CSASDRDRYSAEAFF
. | . | TRBJ2-1 | TRBV5-4 | TGTGCCAGCAGCGGGGGACTCCGGGAGATCAATGAGCAGTTCTTC | CASSGGLREINEQFF
. | . | TRBJ1-5 | TRBV7-8 | TGTGCCAGCAGCTTAGTCGCCGGGAACAATCAGCCCCAGCATTTT | CASSLVAGNNQPQHF
. | . | TRBJ1-6 | TRBV19 | TGTGCCAGTAGGGGCGATAGCTCCTATAATTCACCCCTCCACTTT | CASRGDSSYNSPLHF
. | . | TRBJ1-5 | TRBV10-3 | TGTGCCATCAGTGAGTCGTTAGAGGCCCGGCCCCAGCATTTT | CAISESLEARPQHF
. | . | TRBJ1-2 | TRBV5-4 | TGTGCCAGCAGCTTGGTTGGCAGGGAGGGTGGCTACACCTTC | CASSLVGREGGYTF
once | TRBD1 | TRBJ2-6 | TRBV19 | TGTGCCAGTAACCGTCCCGGGACAGGGGCCGGGGCCAACGTCCTGACTTTC | CASNRPGTGAGANVLTF
. | . | TRBJ2-3 | TRBV4-2 | TGTGCCAGCAGCCAAGAGGGCGGGTGGTCCCGGGATACGCAGTATTTT | CASSQEGGWSRDTQYF
. | . | TRBJ1-1 | TRBV11-3 | TGTGCCAGCAGTCACGGACCTCGGGAGGCTTTCTTT | CASSHGPREAFF
. | TRBD1 | TRBJ1-2 | TRBV30 | TGTGCCTGGACCAAACGGGACAGGGACTACTATGGCTACACCTTC | CAWTKRDRDYYGYTF
. | TRBD2 | TRBJ2-2 | TRBV9 | TGTGCCAGCAGCGTTCCCAGCGGGGGGTTTCGCACCGGGGAGCTGTTTTTT | CASSVPSGGFRTGELFF
. | . | TRBJ2-5 | TRBV30 | TGTGCCTGGAAAGAGGAAGAGACCCAGTACTTC | CAWKEEETQYF
. | TRBD1 | TRBJ1-5 | TRBV3-1/TRBV3-2 | TGTGCCAGCAGCCCGGGGGACAGGGGGAGGAATCAGCCCCAGCATTTT | CASSPGDRGRNQPQHF
few | TRBD1 | TRBJ2-2 | TRBV7-8 | TGTGCCAGCAGCCCACAGGGGCTAGGGCGTTCCGGGGAGCTGTTTTTT | CASSPQGLGRSGELFF
. | TRBD2 | TRBJ2-1 | TRBV11-3 | TGTGCCAGCAGCTTAGGATGGCGGGGGGGCAATGAGCAGTTCTTC | CASSLGWRGGNEQFF
. | TRBD1 | TRBJ2-3 | TRBV18 | TGTGCCAGCTCACCACGGGCAGGGGGAACAGATACGCAGTATTTT | CASSPRAGGTDTQYF
few | . | TRBJ1-3 | TRBV24-1 | TGTGCCACCGCAGGATCCTCTGGAAACACCATATATTTT | CATAGSSGNTIYF
. | TRBD1 | TRBJ2-6 | TRBV4-1 | TGCGCCAGCAGCCACCAGGGGGCCGGCTCTGGGGCCAACGTCCTGACTTTC | CASSHQGAGSGANVLTF
. | TRBD1 | TRBJ1-5 | TRBV5-4 | TGTGCCAGCAGCTTAGTAGTAGGGGGCTCGGGGCCCCAGCATTTT | CASSLVVGGSGPQHF
. | . | TRBJ2-1 | TRBV14 | TGTGCCAGCAGCCAAGTAAATGAGCAGTTCTTC | CASSQVNEQFF
. | . | TRBJ1-2 | TRBV7-9 | TGTGCCAGCAGCTTACCGGGGGACTATGGCTACACCTTC | CASSLPGDYGYTF